The 11 T cell receptor beta chains listed next were all sequenced from one sample in a study of T cell responses to AZD1222 COVID-19 vaccine. The data were produced by immunoSEQ multiplex PCR, yet TCRdb's version contains in-frame clones alone and is incomplete. The table records approximately 93,000 clones, approximately 89% of them present only once. Here the sequenced sample was peripheral blood, taken 28 days after the second AZD1222 dose. These TCRs come from an adult who received the AZD1222 COVID-19 vaccine.

The chain links TRBV10-3 to TRBJ1-2; a possible D gene is TRBD1 (6 bases). CDR1 is ENHRY, CDR2 SYGVKD, per germline. The CDR3 consists of 13 residues. Trimming left V 7 bases short and J 3 bases short, with 12 bases between. The CDR3 loop is CAIKQDRDYGYTF. DNA for the CDR3: TGTGCCATCAAGCAGGACAGAGACTATGGCTACACCTTC.

This clone was seen only a few times. This chain connects TRBV28 to TRBJ1-6; 8 positions agree with TRBD1. There are 15 residues in the CDR3. The V segment lost 5 bases and the J segment 0 bases; nucleotides outside the gene matches: 0. Per the germline V gene, CDR1 is MDHEN and CDR2 is SYDVKM. CDR3: CASSTGGSYNSPLHF. CDR3 DNA sequence: TGTGCCAGCAGTACAGGGGGCTCCTATAATTCACCCCTCCACTTT.

The rearrangement links TRBV11-3 to TRBJ2-7; tentative D call: TRBD1 (6 bases). The germline V gene encodes CDR1 SGHNT and CDR2 YENEEA. The CDR3 is made up of 17 amino acids. The ends were cut back, 0 bases at V and 0 bases at J, with 15 bases in the middle. The CDR3 reads CASSLDRGSVGSYEQYV. The CDR3 nucleotides are TGTGCCAGCAGCTTAGATAGGGGGAGCGTCGGCTCCTACGAGCAGTACGTC.

The chain couples TRBV6-4 to TRBJ2-3; 11 nucleotides agree with TRBD1. V shed 5 bases, J shed 4 bases, and the junction held 5 bases outside the gene matches. Per the germline V gene, CDR1 is MRHNA and CDR2 is SNTAGT. The CDR3 covers 15 residues. The DNA of the CDR3 is TGTGCCAGCAGTCCGGGACAGGGGGTCCCAGATACGCAGTATTTT. Amino acid sequence: CASSPGQGVPDTQYF.

The V and J genes are TRBV29-1 and TRBJ2-7; D gene unclear. This CDR3 has 12 residues. Germline V CDR1 and CDR2: SQVTM, ANQGSEA. The V end was cut by 1 base, the J end by 3 bases, with 7 bases between. This CDR3 is CSVEALDYEQYF. CDR3 sequence (DNA): TGCAGCGTTGAAGCCCTTGACTACGAGCAGTACTTC.

This clone was detected only once. The rearrangement joins TRBV5-1 to TRBJ2-5; 16 bases map to TRBD2. The germline CDR1 and CDR2 sequences are SGHRS and YFSETQ. V gave up 2 bases and J gave up 3 bases; unmatched junction bases: 7. The CDR3 covers 18 residues. The CDR3 loop is CASSFRPGTSGGEETQYF. Here the CDR3 DNA reads TGCGCCAGCAGCTTCCGTCCCGGGACTAGCGGGGGGGAAGAGACCCAGTACTTC.

The V gene is TRBV5-1, the J gene TRBJ1-1; D ambiguous. This CDR3 region has 15 residues. V was shortened by 0 bases and J by 3 bases, with 12 bases between the two germline ends. Germline CDR1 SGHRS, CDR2 YFSETQ. CDR3 residues: CASSLGSPRDTEAFF. The CDR3 DNA reads TGCGCCAGCAGCTTGGGTAGCCCGAGGGACACTGAAGCTTTCTTT.

The V gene is TRBV7-2, the J gene TRBJ1-2; 7 bases are a match to TRBD1. The CDR3 loop spans 14 amino acids. Germline trimming cut 5 bases from V and 3 bases from J; bases unmatched to any gene: 6. The germline V gene has CDR1 SGHTA and CDR2 FQGNSA. For the CDR3, the DNA is TGTGCCAGCAGCCCTTTCGGACAGGACTATGGCTACACCTTC. It specifies CASSPFGQDYGYTF.

This rearrangement joins TRBV25-1 to TRBJ2-1; weak D call: TRBD2 (5 bases). V lost 2 bases and J 9 bases, leaving 8 bases between the germline ends. Looked up from germline, CDR1 is MGHDK and CDR2 is SYGVNS. The CDR3 covers 12 residues. CDR3 in amino acids: CASSETSPEQFF. The CDR3 DNA reads TGTGCCAGCAGTGAAACTAGTCCTGAGCAGTTCTTC. Looking up the rest from reference TRBV25-1 and TRBJ2-1 gives the full variable domain: EADIYQTPRYLVIGTGKKITLECSQTMGHDKMYWYQQDPGMELHLIHYSYGVNSTEKGDLSSESTVSRIRTEHFPLTLESARPSHTSQYLCASSETSPEQFFGPGTRLTVL.

This clone appeared a few times. The chain has TRBV5-1 and TRBJ1-1, with a possible D match to TRBD1 (6 bases). From germline, CDR1 is SGHRS and CDR2 YFSETQ. The V end lost 1 base, the J end lost 4 bases, and 14 bases lay between the germline ends. The CDR3 consists of 15 residues. The CDR3 DNA reads TGCGCCAGCAGCTTGAAACAGGGACTGATCACTGAAGCTTTCTTT. It translates to CASSLKQGLITEAFF.

V usage is TRBV13 and J usage is TRBJ2-1; the D is unclear. The CDR3 contains 13 residues. Germline V gene lookup returns CDR1 PRHDT and CDR2 FYEKMQ (reference sequence). The V end lost 0 bases, the J end lost 12 bases, and 12 bases lay between the germline ends. In nucleotides, the CDR3 is TGTGCCAGCAGCTTAGGCTCGGTGAGAGTGCAGTTCTTC. Amino acids: CASSLGSVRVQFF.